Below, 6 T cell receptor beta chains from the same sample are listed, as sequenced in a study of blood T cell repertoires in COVID-19. TCRdb's copy holds only in-frame clones and misses some; the assay was immunoSEQ multiplex PCR. The sample comprises around 250,000 clones, approximately 90% of which are singletons, and around 3% rests with the top ten. Sequenced sample: peripheral blood. All receptors come from a woman in her twenties or thirties with active or convalescent COVID-19.

This sequence joins TRBV6-2 or TRBV6-3 and TRBJ1-1; TRBD1 might be the D (6 bases). The CDR3 totals 16 residues. V lost 2 bases, J lost 3 bases, and 16 bases lay in between. From germline, CDR1 is MNHEY and CDR2 SVGEGT. CDR3 loop: CASSYVWGGADTEAFF. The CDR3 coding sequence is TGTGCCAGCAGTTACGTTTGGGGGGGCGCGGACACTGAAGCTTTCTTT.

J is TRBJ2-5 and V is TRBV28; TRBD2 might be the D (6 bases). Trimming stripped 6 bases from V and 1 base from J, with 21 bases between. Germline CDR1 is MDHEN and CDR2 is SYDVKM. This CDR3 spans 17 amino acids. Here the CDR3 DNA reads TGTGCCAGCAGCTTCGCTGGGGGGTTCGGCACCCAAGAGACCCAGTACTTC. Protein: CASSFAGGFGTQETQYF.

The chain couples TRBV29-1 to TRBJ1-1; tentative D call: TRBD1 (6 bases). The CDR3 runs 13 residues. Deletions cut 4 bases from V and 1 base from J, with 10 bases between. Germline V gene data show CDR1 as SQVTM and CDR2 as ANQGSEA. In DNA form, the CDR3 reads TGCAGCGTTGCCCAGGGGAGGAACACTGAAGCTTTCTTT. This gives the protein CSVAQGRNTEAFF.

The sample holds a few counts of this clone. The chain recombines TRBV27 with TRBJ1-5; 8 nucleotides agree with TRBD1. The V segment lost 5 bases and the J segment 6 bases; nucleotides outside the gene matches: 6. The CDR3 has 14 amino acids. From germline, CDR1 is MNHEY and CDR2 SMNVEV (reference sequence). The CDR3, as DNA: TGTGCCAGCAGTCAACAGGGGGTTAGTCAGCCCCAGCATTTT. Amino acid sequence: CASSQQGVSQPQHF.

The chain links TRBV27 to TRBJ1-5; no firm D call. From germline, CDR1 is MNHEY and CDR2 SMNVEV (reference sequence). The CDR3 is 14 residues long. Deletions cut 6 bases from V and 0 bases from J, with 9 bases between. The CDR3 spells CASRADYSNQPQHF. CDR3 DNA: TGTGCCAGCAGGGCTGATTATAGCAATCAGCCCCAGCATTTT.

V is TRBV6-5 and J is TRBJ1-4; 9 bases align to TRBD1. Germline CDR1 reads MNHEY; CDR2 reads SVGAGI. CDR3 length: 15 residues. The trim removed 3 bases at V and 10 bases at J, leaving 9 bases unmatched. The CDR3 here is CASSYTGTGLGKLFF. Written as DNA, the CDR3 is TGTGCCAGCAGTTATACCGGGACAGGGCTTGGAAAACTGTTTTTT.